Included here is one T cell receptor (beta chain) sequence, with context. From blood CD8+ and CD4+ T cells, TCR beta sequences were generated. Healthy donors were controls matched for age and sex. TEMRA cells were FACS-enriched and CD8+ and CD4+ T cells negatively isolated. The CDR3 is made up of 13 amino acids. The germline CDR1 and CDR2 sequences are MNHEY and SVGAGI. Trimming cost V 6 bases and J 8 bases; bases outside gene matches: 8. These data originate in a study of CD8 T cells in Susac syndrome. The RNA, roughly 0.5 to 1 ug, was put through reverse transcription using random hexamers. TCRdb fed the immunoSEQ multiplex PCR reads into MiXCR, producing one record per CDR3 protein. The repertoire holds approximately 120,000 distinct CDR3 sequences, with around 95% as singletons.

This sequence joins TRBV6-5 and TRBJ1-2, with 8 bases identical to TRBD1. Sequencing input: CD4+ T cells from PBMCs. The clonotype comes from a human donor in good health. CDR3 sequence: CASRLPGGRGYTF. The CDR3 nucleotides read TGTGCCAGCAGACTACCAGGGGGCCGGGGCTACACCTTC.